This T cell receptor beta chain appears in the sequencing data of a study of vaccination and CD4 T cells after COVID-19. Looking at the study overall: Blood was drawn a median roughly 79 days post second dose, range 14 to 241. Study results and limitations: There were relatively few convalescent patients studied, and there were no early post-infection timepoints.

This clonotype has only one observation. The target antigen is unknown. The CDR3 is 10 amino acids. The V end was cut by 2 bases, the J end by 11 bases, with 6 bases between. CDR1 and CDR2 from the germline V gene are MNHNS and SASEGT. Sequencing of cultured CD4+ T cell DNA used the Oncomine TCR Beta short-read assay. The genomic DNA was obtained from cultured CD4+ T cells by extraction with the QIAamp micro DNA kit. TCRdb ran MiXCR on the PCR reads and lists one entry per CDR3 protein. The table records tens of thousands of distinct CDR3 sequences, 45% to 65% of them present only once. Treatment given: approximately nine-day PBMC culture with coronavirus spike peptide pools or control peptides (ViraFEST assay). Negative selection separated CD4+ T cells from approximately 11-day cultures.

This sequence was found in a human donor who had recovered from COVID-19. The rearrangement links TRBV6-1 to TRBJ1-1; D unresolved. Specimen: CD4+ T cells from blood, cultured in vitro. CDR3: CASSENGAFF. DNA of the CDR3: TGTGCCAGCAGTGAAAACGGGGCTTTCTTT.